The clone carrying this T cell receptor (beta chain) appeared once. Antigen unknown. Germline lookup yields CDR1 SEHNR and CDR2 FQNEAQ (reference sequence). Between the trimmed V and J ends, which lost 2 bases and 1 base, there was a span of 9 bases. The CDR3 consists of 14 residues. Second-dose schedules of about 4 or about 12 weeks were combined. This entry comes from a study of T cell responses to AZD1222 COVID-19 vaccine. Libraries were prepared by immunoSEQ multiplex PCR; TCRdb keeps only in-frame clonotypes and omits some of them. This repertoire shows fewer than 120,000 clones, 94% found once; its top ten account for about 3.1%. General study results and limits: In the spike-specific TCR repertoire, nearly half reportedly target unmutated variant regions. Scientists sampled the repertoires only once the peak T cell response had passed.

This sequence joins TRBV7-9 and TRBJ2-7; D is undetermined. The sample was peripheral blood, taken 28 days after the second AZD1222 dose. The clonotype comes from an adult who received the AZD1222 COVID-19 vaccine. The CDR3 loop reads CASSLNRPSYEQYF. CDR3 bases: TGTGCCAGCAGCTTAAACAGACCGTCCTACGAGCAGTACTTC.